The present entry profiles one T cell receptor (beta chain) with its context. In the original processing: Reference gene primer amplification gave estimated nucleated cell counts. Method: immunoSEQ multiplex PCR; TCRdb's copy keeps in-frame clones and lacks some. V, J and clone size are taken as reported in that table, and D and trimming were inferred from the DNA itself. In the table there are about 220,000 clones, 84% of which are singletons. The data were obtained in a study of blood T cell repertoires in COVID-19. Study in general: COVID-19 samples from acute and convalescent phases originated in the United States, Italy and Spain. PBMCs, B-cell-depleted T cells, or T cells provided the cDNA or gDNA that made up the material.

Material: peripheral blood. The TCR originated in a woman aged 60 to 75 who had recovered from COVID-19.

The DNA of the CDR3 is TGTGCCAGCAGCTTAGGAGGACACTCCTACAATGAGCAGTTCTTC. This gives the protein CASSLGGHSYNEQFF. The rearrangement uses TRBV11-3 and TRBJ2-1, with D perhaps TRBD1 (5 bases). This CDR3 is 15 amino acids long. The V gene lost 1 base and the J gene lost 0 bases, with 7 bases spanning the gap. Germline V gives CDR1 SGHNT, CDR2 YENEEA. The full variable domain, rest sourced from reference TRBV11-3 and TRBJ2-1, is EAGVVQSPRYKIIEKKQPVAFWCNPISGHNTLYWYLQNLGQGPELLIRYENEEAVDDSQLPKDRFSAERLKGVDSTLKIQPAELGDSAVYLCASSLGGHSYNEQFFGPGTRLTVL.